This TCR beta chain was obtained from a study of technical replicates of blood from a handful of donors. TCRdb's copy holds only in-frame clones and misses some; the assay was immunoSEQ multiplex PCR. The table lists about 78,000 clones, approximately 95% of them singletons. The germline V gene has CDR1 ENHRY and CDR2 SYGVKD. This CDR3 has 13 residues. The V end lost 1 base, the J end lost 4 bases, and 5 bases lay between the germline ends. The clonotype was recovered from a human donor in good health. The V gene is TRBV10-3, the J gene TRBJ2-1; D not certain. The sequenced sample was T cells isolated from PBMCs. The CDR3 sequence: CAISEFLYNEQFF. The CDR3 DNA follows: TGTGCCATCAGTGAGTTCCTGTACAATGAGCAGTTCTTC.